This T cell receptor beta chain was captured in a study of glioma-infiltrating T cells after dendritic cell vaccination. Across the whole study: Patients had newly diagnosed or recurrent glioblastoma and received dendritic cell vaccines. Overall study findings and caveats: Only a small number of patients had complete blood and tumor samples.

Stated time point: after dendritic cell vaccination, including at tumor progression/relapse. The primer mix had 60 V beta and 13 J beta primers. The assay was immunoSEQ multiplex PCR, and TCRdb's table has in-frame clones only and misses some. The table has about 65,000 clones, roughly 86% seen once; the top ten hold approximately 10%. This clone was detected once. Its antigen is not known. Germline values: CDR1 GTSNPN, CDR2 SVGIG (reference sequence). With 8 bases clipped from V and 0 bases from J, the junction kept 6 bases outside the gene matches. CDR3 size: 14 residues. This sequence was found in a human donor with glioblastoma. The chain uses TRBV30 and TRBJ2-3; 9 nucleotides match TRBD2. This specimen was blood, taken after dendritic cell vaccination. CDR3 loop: CAAQRGVSTDTQYF. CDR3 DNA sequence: TGTGCCGCCCAGCGGGGGGTTAGCACAGATACGCAGTATTTT.